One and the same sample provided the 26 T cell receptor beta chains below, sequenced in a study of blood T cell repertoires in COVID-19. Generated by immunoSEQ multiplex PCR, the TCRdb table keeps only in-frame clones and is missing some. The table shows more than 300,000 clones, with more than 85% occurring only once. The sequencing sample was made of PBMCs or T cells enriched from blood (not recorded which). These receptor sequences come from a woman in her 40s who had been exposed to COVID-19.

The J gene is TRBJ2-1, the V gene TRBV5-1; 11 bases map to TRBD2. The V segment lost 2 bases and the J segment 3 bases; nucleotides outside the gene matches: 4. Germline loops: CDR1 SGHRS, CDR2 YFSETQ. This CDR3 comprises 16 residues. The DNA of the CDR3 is TGCGCCAGCAGCTTAACTAGCGGGGGTCACTACAATGAGCAGTTCTTC. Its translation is CASSLTSGGHYNEQFF.

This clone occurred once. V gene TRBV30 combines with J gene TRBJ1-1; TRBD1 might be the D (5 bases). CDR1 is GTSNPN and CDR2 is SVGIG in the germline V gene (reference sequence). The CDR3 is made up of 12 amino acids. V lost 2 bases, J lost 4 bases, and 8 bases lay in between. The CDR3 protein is CAWSRGGTEAFF. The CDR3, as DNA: TGTGCCTGGAGTAGGGGAGGCACTGAAGCTTTCTTT.

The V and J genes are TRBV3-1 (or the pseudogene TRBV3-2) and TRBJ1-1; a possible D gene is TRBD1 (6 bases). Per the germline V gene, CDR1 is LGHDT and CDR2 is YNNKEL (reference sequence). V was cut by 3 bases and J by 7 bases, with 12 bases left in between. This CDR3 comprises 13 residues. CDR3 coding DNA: TGTGCCAGCAGCCACTTGGGACAAGTTGAAGCTTTCTTT. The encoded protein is CASSHLGQVEAFF.

CDR3 nucleotides: TGTGCCAGCAGCTCCCCAGCCTACGAGCAGTACTTC. Its translation: CASSSPAYEQYF. The chain employs TRBV9 and TRBJ2-7, with D hard to call. Trimming removed 4 bases from V and 2 bases from J, with 7 bases in between. Germline CDR1 and CDR2: SGDLS and YYNGEE. This CDR3 is 12 amino acids long.

CDR3 in DNA: TGTGCCAGCAGTCCTGGGACCTTAAGCGGGAAGTTGAGGGATACGCAGTATTTT. The encoded protein is CASSPGTLSGKLRDTQYF. The V call is TRBV7-2, the J call TRBJ2-3; TRBD2 matches at 7 bases. Germline V CDR1 and CDR2: SGHTA, FQGNSA. The CDR3 spans 18 residues. The V and J ends lost 6 bases and 6 bases, in that order; junction bases with no gene match: 21. The variable domain in full, completed from reference TRBV7-2 and TRBJ2-3, reads GAGVSQSPSNKVTEKGKDVELRCDPISGHTALYWYRQSLGQGLEFLIYFQGNSAPDKSGLPSDRFSAERTGGSVSTLTIQRTQQEDSAVYLCASSPGTLSGKLRDTQYFGPGTRLTVL.

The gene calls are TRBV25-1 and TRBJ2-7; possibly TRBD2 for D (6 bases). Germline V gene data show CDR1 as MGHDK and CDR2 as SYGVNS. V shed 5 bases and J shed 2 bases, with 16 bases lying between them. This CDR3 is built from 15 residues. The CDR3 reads CASSLQGLSAYEQYF. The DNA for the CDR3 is TGTGCCAGCAGTCTCCAGGGACTCTCAGCCTACGAGCAGTACTTC.

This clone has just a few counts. The CDR3 region has the DNA TGTGCCATCAGTGAGTCGCCGGACAGGTATCCCTACTATGGCTACACCTTC. Its protein product is CAISESPDRYPYYGYTF. The chain employs TRBV10-3 and TRBJ1-2; 7 bases are shared with TRBD1. The germline gives CDR1 ENHRY, CDR2 SYGVKD. The CDR3 loop spans 17 amino acids. The V and J ends lost 0 bases and 3 bases, in that order; junction bases with no gene match: 10.

CDR3 sequence reads: CAPLGGRARGANEKLFF. The CDR3 nucleotides are TGTGCCCCACTAGGCGGTAGGGCCCGGGGAGCTAATGAAAAACTGTTTTTT. This chain connects TRBV27 to TRBJ1-4, with D uncertain. CDR3 length: 17 amino acids. Deletions cut 11 bases from V and 3 bases from J, with 25 bases between. Germline lookup yields CDR1 MNHEY and CDR2 SMNVEV (reference sequence).

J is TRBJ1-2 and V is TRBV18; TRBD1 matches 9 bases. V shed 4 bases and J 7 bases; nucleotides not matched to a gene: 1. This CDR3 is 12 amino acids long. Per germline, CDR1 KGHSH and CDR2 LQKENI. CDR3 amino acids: CASSRQGVGYTF. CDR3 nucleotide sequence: TGTGCCAGCTCACGACAGGGGGTTGGCTACACCTTC.

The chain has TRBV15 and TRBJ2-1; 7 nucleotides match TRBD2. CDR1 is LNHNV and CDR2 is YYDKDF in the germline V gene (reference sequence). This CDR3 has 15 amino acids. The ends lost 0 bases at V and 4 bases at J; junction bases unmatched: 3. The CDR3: CATSREAGPYNEQFF. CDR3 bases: TGTGCCACCAGCAGAGAAGCGGGACCTTACAATGAGCAGTTCTTC.

The CDR3 is CASSQSVGQVSNQPQHF. The CDR3 DNA is TGCGCCAGCAGTCAATCTGTAGGACAGGTTAGCAATCAGCCCCAGCATTTT. The chain has TRBV23-1 and TRBJ1-5, with 7 positions matching TRBD1. TRBV23-1 is given ORF status, its function remaining uncertain. Unmatched junction bases numbered 5, after V lost 0 bases and J lost 0 bases. This CDR3 comprises 17 residues.

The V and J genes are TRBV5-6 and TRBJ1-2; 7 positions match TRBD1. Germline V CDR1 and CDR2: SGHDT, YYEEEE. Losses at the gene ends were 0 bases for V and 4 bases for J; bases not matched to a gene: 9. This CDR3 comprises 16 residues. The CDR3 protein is CASSLGTQGQVYGYTF. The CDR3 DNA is TGTGCCAGCAGCTTGGGGACACAGGGGCAGGTCTATGGCTACACCTTC.

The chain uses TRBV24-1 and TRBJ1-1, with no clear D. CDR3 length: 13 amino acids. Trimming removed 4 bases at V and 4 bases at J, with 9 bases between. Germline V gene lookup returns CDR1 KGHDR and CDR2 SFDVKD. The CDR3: CATSEGPGTEAFF. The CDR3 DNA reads TGTGCCACCAGTGAAGGTCCAGGCACTGAAGCTTTCTTT.

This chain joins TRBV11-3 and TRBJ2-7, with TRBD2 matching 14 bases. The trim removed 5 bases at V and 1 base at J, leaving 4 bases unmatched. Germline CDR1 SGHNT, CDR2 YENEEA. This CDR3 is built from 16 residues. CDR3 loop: CASSPGLAGGSYEQYF. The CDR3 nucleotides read TGTGCCAGCAGCCCCGGACTAGCGGGAGGTTCCTACGAGCAGTACTTC.

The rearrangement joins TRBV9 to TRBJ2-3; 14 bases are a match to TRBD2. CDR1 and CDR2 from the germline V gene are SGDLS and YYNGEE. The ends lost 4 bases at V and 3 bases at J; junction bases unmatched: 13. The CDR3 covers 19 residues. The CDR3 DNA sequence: TGTGCCAGCAGCCCCCAGATCGGCGGACTAGCGGGAGGAACAGATACGCAGTATTTT. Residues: CASSPQIGGLAGGTDTQYF.

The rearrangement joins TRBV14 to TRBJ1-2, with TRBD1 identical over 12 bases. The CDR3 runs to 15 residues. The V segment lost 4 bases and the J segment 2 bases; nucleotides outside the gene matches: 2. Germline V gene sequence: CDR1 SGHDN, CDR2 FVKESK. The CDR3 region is CASSPGQGANYGYTF. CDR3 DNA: TGTGCCAGCAGCCCGGGACAGGGGGCGAACTATGGCTACACCTTC.

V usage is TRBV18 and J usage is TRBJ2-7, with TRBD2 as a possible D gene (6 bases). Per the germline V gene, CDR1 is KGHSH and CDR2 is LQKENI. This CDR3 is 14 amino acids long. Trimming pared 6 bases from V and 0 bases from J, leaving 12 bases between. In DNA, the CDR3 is TGTGCCAGCTCCCGACTAGAGAGCTCCTACGAGCAGTACTTC. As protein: CASSRLESSYEQYF.

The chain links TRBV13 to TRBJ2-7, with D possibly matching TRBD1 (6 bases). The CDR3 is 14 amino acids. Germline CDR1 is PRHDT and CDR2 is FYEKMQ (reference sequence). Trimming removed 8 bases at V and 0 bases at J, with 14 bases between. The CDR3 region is CASWRRDTSYEQYF. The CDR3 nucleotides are TGTGCCAGCTGGCGCCGGGACACCTCCTACGAGCAGTACTTC.

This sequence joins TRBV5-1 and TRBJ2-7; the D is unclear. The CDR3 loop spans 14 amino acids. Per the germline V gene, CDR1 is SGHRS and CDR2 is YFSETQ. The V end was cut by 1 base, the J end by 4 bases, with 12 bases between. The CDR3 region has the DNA TGCGCCAGCAGCTTGTTAGCCCGTGAATACGAGCAGTACTTC. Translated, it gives CASSLLAREYEQYF.

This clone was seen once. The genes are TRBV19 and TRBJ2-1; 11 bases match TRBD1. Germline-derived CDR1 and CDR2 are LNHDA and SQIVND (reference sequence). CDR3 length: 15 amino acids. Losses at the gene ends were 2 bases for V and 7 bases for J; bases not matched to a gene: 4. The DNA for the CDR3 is TGTGCCAGTAGTATAAACGGACAGGGGGCAAATGAGCAGTTCTTC. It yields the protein CASSINGQGANEQFF.

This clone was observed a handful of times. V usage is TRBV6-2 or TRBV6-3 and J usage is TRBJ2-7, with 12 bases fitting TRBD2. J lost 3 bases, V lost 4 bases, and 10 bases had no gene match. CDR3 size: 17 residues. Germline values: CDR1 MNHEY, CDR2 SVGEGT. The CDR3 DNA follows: TGTGCCAGCAGTTCCCTGGGTCTAGCGGGAGGGTACTACGAGCAGTACTTC. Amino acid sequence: CASSSLGLAGGYYEQYF.

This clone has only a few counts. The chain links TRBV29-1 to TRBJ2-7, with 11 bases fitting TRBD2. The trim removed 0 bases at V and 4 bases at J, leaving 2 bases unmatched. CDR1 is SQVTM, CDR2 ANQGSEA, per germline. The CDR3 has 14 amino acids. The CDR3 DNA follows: TGCAGCGTTGAAGACGGGACTAGCGGATACGAGCAGTACTTC. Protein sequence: CSVEDGTSGYEQYF.

The CDR3 loop reads CASSGTGYGYTF. CDR3 sequence (DNA): TGTGCCAGCAGCGGGACAGGCTATGGCTACACCTTC. V and J are TRBV11-2 and TRBJ1-2; 8 bases match TRBD1. Germline V CDR1 and CDR2: SGHAT, FQNNGV. The CDR3 is 12 residues long. After removal of 5 bases from V and 4 bases from J, the junction contained 0 bases not matched to a gene.

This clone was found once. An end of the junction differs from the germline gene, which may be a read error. DNA for the CDR3: TGTGCCAGCAGCCAAGAACTGTCACCGGCGGGACAGGGGACCCCCTCGCCCTTC. Its protein product is CASSQELSPAGQGTPSPF. V and J are TRBV3-1 (or the pseudogene TRBV3-2) and TRBJ1-2; 10 bases match TRBD1. This CDR3 has 18 residues. The V gene's germline CDR1 is LGHDT and CDR2 YNNKEL (reference sequence).

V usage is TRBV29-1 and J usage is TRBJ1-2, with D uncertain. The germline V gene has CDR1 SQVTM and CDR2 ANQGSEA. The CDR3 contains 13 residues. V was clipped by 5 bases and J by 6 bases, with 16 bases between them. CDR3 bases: TGCAGCGTTCGCCGGTCTGCGAGGGATGGCTACACCTTC. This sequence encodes CSVRRSARDGYTF.

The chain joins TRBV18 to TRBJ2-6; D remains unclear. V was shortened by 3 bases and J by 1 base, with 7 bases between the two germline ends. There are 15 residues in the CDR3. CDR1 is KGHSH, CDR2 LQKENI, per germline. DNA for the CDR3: TGTGCCAGCTCACCGGTCAGTTCTGGGGCCAACGTCCTGACTTTC. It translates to CASSPVSSGANVLTF. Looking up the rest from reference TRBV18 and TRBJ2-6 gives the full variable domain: NAGVMQNPRHLVRRRGQEARLRCSPMKGHSHVYWYRQLPEEGLKFMVYLQKENIIDESGMPKERFSAEFPKEGPSILRIQQVVRGDSAAYFCASSPVSSGANVLTFGAGSRLTVL.